This T cell receptor (beta chain) is drawn from a study of vaccination effects on CD4 cells after COVID-19. Study details: Sampling occurred a median 72 days post second dose, range 14 to 241.

Germline assignment: CDR1 LGHNT and CDR2 FRNRAP. V was trimmed by 7 bases and J by 9 bases, leaving 13 bases between them. This CDR3 spans 12 amino acids. Overall study results and limits: Clones of infection and vaccine origin contracted markedly late after vaccination.

Sequenced by immunoSEQ multiplex PCR; TCRdb stores in-frame clones only, minus some. This table has around 22,000 clones, 60% to 75% appearing once. In the ViraFEST assay, antigen-specific CD4+ clonotypes were identified by expansion after peptide-pool stimulation. Subsequent to a culture period of approximately 11 days, CD4+ T cells were isolated. Two doses of either BNT162b2 or mRNA-1273 were given to each participant. Nobody among the vaccine recipients had prior SARS-CoV-2 infection (nucleocapsid antibodies were negative). Wells containing over 1.5 million PBMC each were cultured with about 9.4 IU/ml IL-2 and 10 ug/ml peptides. About this clone: Its cognate antigen is unknown.

The V call is TRBV12-5, the J call TRBJ2-1; D is tentatively TRBD1 or TRBD2 (5 bases each). This TCR was recovered from a human donor who received a COVID-19 vaccine. The sample consisted of CD4+ T cells from PBMCs cultured with HCoV-NL63 spike peptides, taken after COVID-19 vaccination. In DNA form, the CDR3 reads TGTGCTAGTGACCCCCCTGGGGGTGAGCAGTTCTTC. Residues: CASDPPGGEQFF.